The entry that follows covers one TCR beta chain sequence. The data originate from a study of cytomegalovirus exposure and HLA in healthy donors. The primer mix had 60 Vbeta and 13 Jbeta primers. Profiled with immunoSEQ multiplex PCR; TCRdb holds only in-frame clones, not every one. The data hold around 130,000 clones, with 82% observed a single time. The CDR3 consists of 15 residues. Germline V lookup: CDR1 SGHAT, CDR2 FQNNGV. Trimming cost V 1 base and J 5 bases; bases outside gene matches: 5. The TCR comes from a boy aged 5-17 years in good health and CMV-seronegative. The sequencing input was PBMCs. The chain uses TRBV11-2 and TRBJ2-5; 9 nucleotides line up with TRBD1. The CDR3 region is CASSLVAGTGETQYF. Written as DNA, the CDR3 is TGTGCCAGCAGCTTAGTTGCGGGGACAGGGGAGACCCAGTACTTC.